This section outlines one TCR beta chain sequence together with its context. Its antigen remains unknown. The sample originates from a study of T cells after yellow fever vaccination. Study in general: With SMART-Seq v4 Ultra Low Input, the fractions containing low cell numbers were prepared.

TCRdb passed the 5' RACE reads through MiXCR, listing each CDR3 protein once. The sample holds 450,000 to 600,000 distinct CDR3 sequences; about a sixth are singletons and the top ten take around 16%. Study findings and constraints: Subsequent booster samples again held most clones from primary vaccination (96% CD4, roughly 91% CD8). Just a small share of clonotypes turned up in the CD4 compartment as well as the CD8 compartment.

Sequences were derived from PBMCs, sampled around 5 days after the first yellow fever vaccination. This receptor was taken from a man between 18 and 29 years old who received the YFV17D yellow fever vaccine.

CDR3 residues: CASSRDRSPGNEQFF. The CDR3 DNA follows: TGCGCCAGCAGCCGTGACAGGTCCCCGGGGAATGAGCAGTTCTTC. V and J are TRBV4-1 and TRBJ2-1, with D possibly matching TRBD1 (6 bases). Germline assignment: CDR1 MGHRA and CDR2 YSYEKL. The CDR3 runs to 15 residues. V was trimmed by 4 bases and J by 7 bases, leaving 17 bases between them.